This T cell receptor beta chain was found in a study of T-cell reconstitution after alpha-beta-depleted transplantation in children. Study-level findings and limits: T cells produced anew were the main source of T-cell counts and diversity one year after transplant. Several hundred expanded graft clones reportedly gave rise to the alpha-beta T cells present about two months after transplant.

This clonotype was seen many times. Its antigen is undetermined. The V and J ends lost 5 bases and 6 bases respectively, with 7 bases between them. Germline CDR1 and CDR2: DFQATT and SNEGSKA (reference sequence). The CDR3 covers 11 residues. Molecular barcoding with unique molecular identifiers was used for the TCRbeta library. TCRdb used MiXCR to reprocess the PCR reads, holding one entry per CDR3 protein. This sample has over 150,000 distinct CDR3 sequences, with approximately 10% found just once. The clonotype originates from a boy aged 2 to 10 with acute myeloid leukemia, due to receive a stem cell transplant. The chain links TRBV20-1 to TRBJ2-2; D unresolved. The specimen comprised PBMCs, sampled before TCRalphabeta/CD19-depleted stem cell transplant. The CDR3 loop reads CSAGRPGELFF. CDR3 DNA sequence: TGCAGTGCTGGTAGGCCCGGGGAGCTGTTTTTT.